The 19 T cell receptor beta chains listed next were all sequenced from one sample in a study of shared clonotypes between healthy human individuals (dated by TCRdb to 2019 to 2021). The library was made by the immunoSEQ multiplex PCR assay. TCRdb took over this immuneACCESS table, retaining in-frame rearrangements with V and J assigned. Such tables are incomplete; in checked studies, under half of the missing clones stem from an unresolved V gene, and the remainder is unexplained. In this sample the table shows about 2.4 million clones, over 85% of which occur a single time. The ten largest make up around 0.14% of the sample. Input material: naive CD4+ T cells sorted from blood. The sample's cell subset or site label is to be understood as: CD45RA+ positively selected. The receptors shown here come from a man between 18 and 35 years old in good health.

The CDR3 is CASSPTRNQPQHF. As DNA, the CDR3 is TGTGCCAGCAGTCCTACCCGGAATCAGCCCCAGCATTTT. This sequence joins TRBV6-4 and TRBJ1-5; D uncertain. CDR1 and CDR2 from the germline V gene are MRHNA and SNTAGT. V lost 5 bases and J 4 bases, leaving 9 bases between the germline ends. CDR3 length: 13 residues.

The genes are TRBV19 and TRBJ2-2; D unresolved. V lost 7 bases to trimming and J lost 0 bases, with 9 bases between them. Germline CDR1 is LNHDA and CDR2 is SQIVND (reference sequence). The CDR3 is 14 residues long. CDR3 DNA: TGTGCCAGTACCGGTACCACGAACACCGGGGAGCTGTTTTTT. As protein: CASTGTTNTGELFF.

This chain connects TRBV6-5 to TRBJ2-1, with 12 bases matching TRBD1. The CDR3 is 15 residues long. Trimming took 4 bases from V and 8 from J; bases not matched to a gene: 6. Looked up from germline, CDR1 is MNHEY and CDR2 is SVGAGI. DNA for the CDR3: TGTGCCAGCAGTTGGGGACAGGGGGCCCGGGATGAGCAGTTCTTC. Translating it yields CASSWGQGARDEQFF.

The CDR3 DNA reads TGTGCCAGCAGTATTTCTCAGGGGCGGAATGAAAAACTGTTTTTT. Residues: CASSISQGRNEKLFF. This chain links TRBV6-6 with TRBJ1-4; D perhaps matches TRBD1 (6 bases). CDR3 length: 15 amino acids. Germline values: CDR1 MNHNY, CDR2 SVGAGI (reference sequence). V was clipped by 5 bases and J by 5 bases, with 15 bases between them.

Here the CDR3 DNA reads TGCAGCACTAGGATCGGGACAGGGGCCACAGATACGCAGTATTTT. Amino acids: CSTRIGTGATDTQYF. The chain uses TRBV29-1 and TRBJ2-3; 10 bases align to TRBD1. Germline loops: CDR1 SQVTM, CDR2 ANQGSEA. V lost 8 bases, J lost 2 bases, and 10 bases stayed unmatched. The CDR3 loop spans 15 amino acids.

In its sample, this clone was seen once. The chain recombines TRBV4-3 with TRBJ2-1, with 11 bases identical to TRBD2. This CDR3 contains 16 residues. Germline loops: CDR1 LGHNA, CDR2 YSLEER. V shed 4 bases and J 4 bases; nucleotides not matched to a gene: 6. CDR3 nucleotides: TGCGCCAGCAGCCTTATAGCGGGAGGGCCATACAATGAGCAGTTCTTC. Residues: CASSLIAGGPYNEQFF.

This rearrangement joins TRBV28 to TRBJ1-5; 7 positions agree with TRBD1. CDR3 length equals 15 residues. CDR1 and CDR2 from the germline V gene are MDHEN and SYDVKM. With V trimmed by 2 bases and J by 3 bases, 4 bases remained unmatched. The CDR3 sequence: CASSLGRGHNQPQHF. In DNA form, the CDR3 reads TGTGCCAGCAGTTTAGGAAGGGGGCACAATCAGCCCCAGCATTTT. The full variable domain, rest sourced from reference TRBV28 and TRBJ1-5, is DVKVTQSSRYLVKRTGEKVFLECVQDMDHENMFWYRQDPGLGLRLIYFSYDVKMKEKGDIPEGYSVSREKKERFSLILESASTNQTSMYLCASSLGRGHNQPQHFGDGTRLSIL.

About this clone itself: Other DNA variants within this sample encode the same CDR3. J is TRBJ2-7 and V is TRBV6-1; 10 positions agree with TRBD1. Germline-derived CDR1 and CDR2 are MNHNS and SASEGT. The CDR3 totals 15 residues. V lost 0 bases and J lost 3; bases outside the gene matches: 2. The CDR3 is CASSEAGTGVYEQYF. The DNA for the CDR3 is TGTGCCAGCAGTGAAGCGGGGACAGGGGTCTACGAGCAGTACTTC.

V is TRBV10-3 and J is TRBJ2-1; TRBD2 aligns across 12 bases. The CDR3 has 19 residues. J lost 6 bases, V lost 0 bases, and 12 bases had no gene match. The germline CDR1 and CDR2 sequences are ENHRY and SYGVKD. For the CDR3, the DNA is TGTGCCATCAGTGAGTCCCCAAGACTAGCGGGAGATCATAGCAATGAGCAGTTCTTC. Translated, it gives CAISESPRLAGDHSNEQFF.

The rearrangement joins TRBV7-6 to TRBJ2-1; perhaps D is TRBD1 or TRBD2 (5 bases each). The germline gives CDR1 SGHVS, CDR2 FNYEAQ. This CDR3 is 17 amino acids long. The germline V and J ends were trimmed by 2 bases and 0 bases, with 14 bases remaining between them. DNA for the CDR3: TGTGCCAGCAGCTTAACCCCCGGGACCGTCTCCTACAATGAGCAGTTCTTC. It specifies CASSLTPGTVSYNEQFF. Full variable domain (rest looked up from reference TRBV7-6 and TRBJ2-1): GAGVSQSPRYKVTKRGQDVALRCDPISGHVSLYWYRQALGQGPEFLTYFNYEAQQDKSGLPNDRFSAERPEGSISTLTIQRTEQRDSAMYRCASSLTPGTVSYNEQFFGPGTRLTVL.

The genes are TRBV7-8 and TRBJ2-3, with TRBD2 matching over 12 bases. Trimming cost V 5 bases and J 4 bases; bases outside gene matches: 7. CDR3 length: 16 amino acids. Germline CDR1 reads SGHVS; CDR2 reads FQNEAQ. The CDR3 nucleotides are TGTGCCAGCAGCCCGGCTAGCGGGGGGGCAGCAGATACGCAGTATTTT. Translation gives CASSPASGGAADTQYF.

This chain links TRBV30 with TRBJ2-7; maybe TRBD1 (5 bases). CDR1 is GTSNPN and CDR2 is SVGIG in the germline V gene (reference sequence). The CDR3 is 12 residues long. Between the trimmed V and J ends, which lost 4 bases and 3 bases, there was a span of 10 bases. CDR3 amino acids: CAWTGIGYEQYF. CDR3 nucleotide sequence: TGTGCCTGGACAGGGATAGGCTACGAGCAGTACTTC.

This chain connects TRBV6-1 to TRBJ2-7; D unclear. Germline loops: CDR1 MNHNS, CDR2 SASEGT. The CDR3 length is 11 residues. V was clipped by 3 bases and J by 3 bases, with 3 bases between them. CDR3 sequence (DNA): TGTGCCAGCAGTGATGACTACGAGCAGTACTTC. Protein product: CASSDDYEQYF.

This clone was found once. The chain carries TRBV6-1 and TRBJ2-7; no firm D call. Germline V gene sequence: CDR1 MNHNS, CDR2 SASEGT. V was shortened by 0 bases and J by 5 bases, with 14 bases between the two germline ends. This CDR3 is built from 15 residues. This CDR3 reads CASSEADSRFDEQYF. Written as DNA, the CDR3 is TGTGCCAGCAGTGAAGCAGACTCAAGGTTTGACGAGCAGTACTTC.

The chain is built from TRBV5-1 and TRBJ2-3; maybe TRBD1 (5 bases). The germline gives CDR1 SGHRS, CDR2 YFSETQ. CDR3 size: 14 residues. V dropped 4 bases and J dropped 3 bases, with 12 bases sitting between them. CDR3 region: CASSPLTETDTQYF. The CDR3 DNA reads TGCGCCAGCAGCCCCCTGACAGAGACAGATACGCAGTATTTT. Full variable domain (missing parts from reference TRBV5-1 and TRBJ2-3): KAGVTQTPRYLIKTRGQQVTLSCSPISGHRSVSWYQQTPGQGLQFLFEYFSETQRNKGNFPGRFSGRQFSNSRSEMNVSTLELGDSALYLCASSPLTETDTQYFGPGTRLTVL.

The genes are TRBV11-3 and TRBJ2-7; D gene ambiguous. The CDR3 spans 17 residues. Between the trimmed V and J ends, which lost 4 bases and 1 base, there was a span of 20 bases. Germline V CDR1 and CDR2: SGHNT, YENEEA. CDR3 DNA: TGTGCCAGCAGCTCGATACACTCTCCAAGGATTTCCTACGAGCAGTACTTC. Encoded protein: CASSSIHSPRISYEQYF. Looking up the rest from reference TRBV11-3 and TRBJ2-7 gives the full variable domain: EAGVVQSPRYKIIEKKQPVAFWCNPISGHNTLYWYLQNLGQGPELLIRYENEEAVDDSQLPKDRFSAERLKGVDSTLKIQPAELGDSAVYLCASSSIHSPRISYEQYFGPGTRLTVT.

The rearrangement uses TRBV10-3 and TRBJ1-1; D ambiguous. The germline V gene encodes CDR1 ENHRY and CDR2 SYGVKD. CDR3 length: 13 amino acids. Trimming stripped 8 bases from V and 1 base from J, with 11 bases between. This chain's CDR3 is CAIGTEKNTEAFF. DNA for the CDR3: TGTGCCATCGGAACAGAAAAGAACACTGAAGCTTTCTTT.

This chain uses TRBV30 with TRBJ1-6; 8 nucleotides line up with TRBD1. The CDR3 spans 12 residues. Germline loops: CDR1 GTSNPN, CDR2 SVGIG (reference sequence). V lost 2 bases and J lost 12; bases outside the gene matches: 3. For the CDR3, the DNA is TGTGCCTGGAGTTCAGGGGGCGTACCCCTCCACTTT. This sequence encodes CAWSSGGVPLHF.

The chain recombines TRBV27 with TRBJ2-7; D is unresolved. From germline, CDR1 is MNHEY and CDR2 SMNVEV (reference sequence). The CDR3 extends over 17 amino acids. V shed 0 bases and J shed 0 bases, with 15 bases lying between them. Here the CDR3 DNA reads TGTGCCAGCAGTTTATCGCGAGCTAGAAAGAGCTCCTACGAGCAGTACTTC. Encoded protein: CASSLSRARKSSYEQYF.